Listed here are 21 T cell receptor beta chains from one sample, sequenced in a study of cytomegalovirus exposure and HLA in healthy donors. The primer mix had 60 Vbeta and 13 Jbeta primers. Method: immunoSEQ multiplex PCR; TCRdb's copy keeps in-frame clones and lacks some. The sample has around 200,000 clones; almost 85% are singletons. Sequenced input: PBMCs. Receptor source: a woman between 45 and 65 years old in good health and CMV-seronegative.

V gene TRBV5-1 combines with J gene TRBJ2-2; weak D call: TRBD2 (5 bases). CDR1 is SGHRS, CDR2 YFSETQ, per germline. The CDR3 runs 14 residues. Trimming removed 4 bases at V and 2 bases at J, with 9 bases between. CDR3 sequence reads: CASSEGSNTGELFF. CDR3 DNA sequence: TGCGCCAGCAGCGAGGGATCCAACACCGGGGAGCTGTTTTTT.

This clone was counted between two and nine times. The chain uses TRBV30 and TRBJ2-1, with no clear D. Germline CDR1 is GTSNPN and CDR2 is SVGIG (reference sequence). The CDR3 contains 12 residues. The V end was cut by 3 bases, the J end by 10 bases, with 13 bases between. The chain's CDR3 is CAWSFHTKEQFF. CDR3 nucleotides: TGTGCCTGGAGCTTCCATACTAAGGAGCAGTTCTTC.

The chain joins TRBV6-6 to TRBJ2-7; a weak D match, TRBD2 (6 bases). Germline assignment: CDR1 MNHNY and CDR2 SVGAGI (reference sequence). V lost 4 bases, J lost 3 bases, and 13 bases lay in between. The CDR3 runs 14 residues. CDR3 coding DNA: TGTGCCAGCAGTTCTGTAGCGGTGATCTACGAGCAGTACTTC. Translation: CASSSVAVIYEQYF.

The V call is TRBV11-2, the J call TRBJ2-5, with 8 bases identical to TRBD2. The CDR3 spans 17 residues. CDR1 is SGHAT, CDR2 FQNNGV, per germline. V was clipped by 1 base and J by 1 base; unmatched bases: 8. CDR3 protein: CASSLGTSGKPQETQYF. The CDR3 region has the DNA TGTGCCAGCAGCTTAGGCACTAGCGGAAAGCCCCAAGAGACCCAGTACTTC. The variable domain in full, with the rest retrieved from reference TRBV11-2 and TRBJ2-5, is EAGVAQSPRYKIIEKRQSVAFWCNPISGHATLYWYQQILGQGPKLLIQFQNNGVVDDSQLPKDRFSAERLKGVDSTLKIQPAKLEDSAVYLCASSLGTSGKPQETQYFGPGTRLLVL.

CDR3: CASSRDGAFGANVLTF. The CDR3 bases are TGCGCCAGCAGTAGGGATGGGGCGTTCGGGGCCAACGTCCTGACTTTC. The chain combines TRBV5-1 with TRBJ2-6; weak D call: TRBD1 (5 bases). The V gene's germline CDR1 is SGHRS and CDR2 YFSETQ. Trimming pared 5 bases from V and 4 bases from J, leaving 16 bases between. The CDR3 has 16 residues.

Here the CDR3 DNA reads TGTGCCAGCTCACAGGACCCGGGGGGTACTGAAGCTTTCTTT. Its protein is CASSQDPGGTEAFF. This chain links TRBV18 with TRBJ1-1, with D possibly matching TRBD1 (5 bases). Germline V gives CDR1 KGHSH, CDR2 LQKENI. The V gene lost 4 bases and the J gene lost 5 bases, with 14 bases spanning the gap. This CDR3 contains 14 residues.

V usage is TRBV14 and J usage is TRBJ2-3; 7 bases match TRBD1. The CDR3 length is 16 residues. Unmatched junction bases numbered 8, after V lost 5 bases and J lost 0 bases. From germline, CDR1 is SGHDN and CDR2 FVKESK. This chain's CDR3 is CASSYRTGMSTDTQYF. The CDR3 coding sequence is TGTGCCAGCAGCTATCGGACAGGAATGAGCACAGATACGCAGTATTTT.

V and J are TRBV5-1 and TRBJ2-5; D possibly corresponds to TRBD1 (7 bases). The last part of the DNA fits TRBJ2-7 better; the J call may be wrong. This CDR3 is built from 14 residues. CDR1 SGHRS and CDR2 YFSETQ come from the germline V gene. The CDR3 sequence: CASSYPGGSYEQYF. As DNA, the CDR3 is TGCGCCAGCAGCTATCCAGGGGGGTCCTACGAGCAGTACTTC.

The gene calls are TRBV18 and TRBJ1-1, with 9 bases identical to TRBD1. The CDR3 spans 13 residues. The V gene end was trimmed by 6 bases and the J gene end by 5 bases; junction bases not matched to a gene: 4. Germline V lookup: CDR1 KGHSH, CDR2 LQKENI. The CDR3 nucleotides are TGTGCCAGCTCCTTGGGACAGGGAACTGAAGCTTTCTTT. Amino acid sequence: CASSLGQGTEAFF. Looking up the rest from reference TRBV18 and TRBJ1-1 gives the full variable domain: NAGVMQNPRHLVRRRGQEARLRCSPMKGHSHVYWYRQLPEEGLKFMVYLQKENIIDESGMPKERFSAEFPKEGPSILRIQQVVRGDSAAYFCASSLGQGTEAFFGQGTRLTVV.

The V and J genes are TRBV5-1 and TRBJ2-5; possible D gene TRBD1, 5 bases. Trimming removed 2 bases from V and 4 bases from J, with 12 bases in between. This CDR3 is 14 amino acids long. Germline-derived CDR1 and CDR2 are SGHRS and YFSETQ. CDR3 residues: CASSLDSSGETQYF. The CDR3 nucleotides are TGCGCCAGCAGCTTAGACAGCTCCGGAGAGACCCAGTACTTC.

The rearrangement links TRBV6-1 to TRBJ1-6; 7 nucleotides match TRBD1. The CDR3 runs 15 residues. Per germline, CDR1 MNHNS and CDR2 SASEGT. J lost 9 bases, V lost 4 bases, and 9 bases had no gene match. In DNA form, the CDR3 reads TGTGCCAGCAGTGGGTTTCTGGCAGGGGGTTCACCCCTCCACTTT. The encoded protein is CASSGFLAGGSPLHF.

The CDR3 coding sequence is TGTGCCAGCATGGTTGATGGGACACCCACTTACGAGCAGTACTTC. As protein: CASMVDGTPTYEQYF. This rearrangement joins TRBV6-1 to TRBJ2-7; D might be TRBD1 (6 bases). V dropped 7 bases and J dropped 4 bases, with 20 bases sitting between them. Germline V gene data show CDR1 as MNHNS and CDR2 as SASEGT. This CDR3 has 15 residues.

The V and J genes are TRBV12-5 and TRBJ1-5, with D unclear. This CDR3 is 16 amino acids long. The V and J ends lost 0 bases and 5 bases respectively, with 14 bases between them. Germline V CDR1 and CDR2: LGHNT, FRNRAP. The CDR3 coding sequence is TGTGCTAGTGGTTTGGTACTTTCACTACGTGATCAGCCCCAGCATTTT. Amino acids: CASGLVLSLRDQPQHF. Looking up the rest from reference TRBV12-5 and TRBJ1-5 gives the full variable domain: DARVTQTPRHKVTEMGQEVTMRCQPILGHNTVFWYRQTMMQGLELLAYFRNRAPLDDSGMPKDRFSAEMPDATLATLKIQPSEPRDSAVYFCASGLVLSLRDQPQHFGDGTRLSIL.

The rearrangement links TRBV6-1 to TRBJ1-2; no reliable D call. The length of the CDR3 is 11 residues. In germline, CDR1 is MNHNS, CDR2 SASEGT. V dropped 5 bases and J dropped 14 bases, with 15 bases sitting between them. The CDR3 spells CASSTPRRVTF. The CDR3 nucleotides read TGTGCCAGCAGTACCCCCCGGCGGGTTACCTTC.

This chain links TRBV29-1 with TRBJ2-3; 7 bases match TRBD2. The V gene end was trimmed by 4 bases and the J gene end by 2 bases; junction bases not matched to a gene: 6. CDR1 is SQVTM and CDR2 is ANQGSEA in the germline V gene. The length of the CDR3 is 14 residues. The chain's CDR3 is CSVAVAGTTDTQYF. The CDR3 nucleotides read TGCAGCGTTGCCGTAGCGGGTACCACAGATACGCAGTATTTT.

This sequence joins TRBV29-1 and TRBJ2-7; 7 bases fit TRBD2. With 5 bases clipped from V and 7 bases from J, the junction kept 8 bases outside the gene matches. Germline assignment: CDR1 SQVTM and CDR2 ANQGSEA. This CDR3 is 12 amino acids long. In DNA, the CDR3 is TGCAGCGTTCTGGGGGGGGTGGGGGAGCAGTACTTC. Translating it yields CSVLGGVGEQYF.

This chain uses TRBV9 with TRBJ2-1; 10 positions agree with TRBD2. The J segment lost 7 bases and the V segment lost 0 bases, leaving 4 bases of the junction unmatched. CDR3 length equals 15 residues. Germline values: CDR1 SGDLS, CDR2 YYNGEE. The CDR3 is CASSVVASGSNEQFF. Here the CDR3 DNA reads TGTGCCAGCAGCGTAGTGGCTAGCGGGAGTAATGAGCAGTTCTTC. Full variable domain (rest looked up from reference TRBV9 and TRBJ2-1): DSGVTQTPKHLITATGQRVTLRCSPRSGDLSVYWYQQSLDQGLQFLIQYYNGEERAKGNILERFSAQQFPDLHSELNLSSLELGDSALYFCASSVVASGSNEQFFGPGTRLTVL.

The CDR3: CAVRWGGADNYGYTF. DNA for the CDR3: TGTGCCGTACGATGGGGGGGGGCCGATAACTATGGCTACACCTTC. J is TRBJ1-2 and V is TRBV6-5, with D tentatively TRBD1 (6 bases). Germline CDR1 and CDR2: MNHEY and SVGAGI. The CDR3 sequence is 15 residues long. The V gene lost 11 bases and the J gene lost 1 base, with 20 bases spanning the gap.

This clone was counted between two and nine times. The V and J genes are TRBV28 and TRBJ2-7; D possibly corresponds to TRBD1 (5 bases). The germline V gene encodes CDR1 MDHEN and CDR2 SYDVKM. The V end lost 6 bases, the J end lost 3 bases, and 9 bases lay between the germline ends. The CDR3 is 12 amino acids. The CDR3 DNA follows: TGTGCCAGCAGCACCGACAGCTACGAGCAGTACTTC. Residues: CASSTDSYEQYF.

The genes are TRBV19 and TRBJ1-3; TRBD1 is a possible D gene (5 bases). The CDR3 spans 13 residues. Germline V gives CDR1 LNHDA, CDR2 SQIVND (reference sequence). Deletions cut 6 bases from V and 0 bases from J, with 6 bases between. In DNA form, the CDR3 reads TGTGCCAGTAGACAGGTCTCTGGAAACACCATATATTTT. Protein product: CASRQVSGNTIYF.

The chain employs TRBV5-5 and TRBJ2-1; 15 nucleotides line up with TRBD2. After removal of 3 bases from V and 9 bases from J, the junction contained 7 bases not matched to a gene. Germline V gene sequence: CDR1 SGHKS, CDR2 YYEKEE (reference sequence). This CDR3 has 16 residues. The DNA of the CDR3 is TGTGCCAGCAGCTATGGACTAGCGGGAGGGCCGGGTGAGCAGTTCTTC. As protein: CASSYGLAGGPGEQFF.